The next 17 T cell receptor beta chains were all read from a single sample in a study of T-cell reconstitution after alpha-beta-depleted transplantation in children. The TCRbeta library incorporated unique molecular identifiers. TCRdb redid the calling of the PCR reads with MiXCR, one entry per CDR3 protein. The sample holds around 94,000 distinct CDR3 sequences, around 6% seen once. The sample was PBMCs, mostly from graft donor cells, taken 60 days after TCRalphabeta/CD19-depleted stem cell transplant. These receptors all stem from a female patient aged 2 to 10 who had a stem cell transplant for Fanconi anemia, so the T cells may come from the graft donor.

This clonotype was recorded many times. The rearrangement links TRBV12-3 or TRBV12-4 to TRBJ2-3; perhaps TRBD1 as D (6 bases). The V gene lost 2 bases and the J gene lost 9 bases, with 9 bases spanning the gap. The length of the CDR3 is 12 residues. DNA for the CDR3: TGTGCCAGCAGTTTAAAGGGGGAAACGCAGTATTTT. This translates into CASSLKGETQYF.

In its sample, this clonotype was seen a few times. The V call is TRBV12-3 or TRBV12-4, the J call TRBJ2-2, with 13 bases matching TRBD2. Trimming at V came to 3 bases and at J to 5 bases, leaving 12 bases not matched to a gene. This CDR3 has 19 amino acids. The DNA of the CDR3 is TGTGCCAGCAGTTTCGGTACTAGCGGGAGGGCTGCTGGAACCGGGGAGCTGTTTTTT. Translating gives CASSFGTSGRAAGTGELFF.

In its sample, this clonotype was seen many times. This rearrangement joins TRBV7-9 to TRBJ1-2; unclear D gene. This CDR3 spans 15 amino acids. V lost 6 bases to trimming and J lost 6 bases, with 20 bases between them. Per the germline V gene, CDR1 is SEHNR and CDR2 is FQNEAQ (reference sequence). The CDR3 DNA reads TGTGCCAGCAGTCAGAATTACGGAGAAATTCATGGCTACACCTTC. Translating it yields CASSQNYGEIHGYTF.

This clonotype was counted a few times. The chain joins TRBV18 to TRBJ2-3, with TRBD2 as a possible D gene (6 bases). The CDR3 spans 12 residues. Trimming removed 4 bases from V and 14 bases from J, with 16 bases in between. Germline CDR1 is KGHSH and CDR2 is LQKENI. CDR3 sequence (DNA): TGTGCCAGCTCACTCGAGACTAGTCTCCCGTATTTT. This translates into CASSLETSLPYF.

This clonotype was detected only a few times. V is TRBV2 and J is TRBJ1-1; TRBD1 agrees at 12 bases. The V segment lost 10 bases and the J segment 4 bases; nucleotides outside the gene matches: 13. Germline V lookup: CDR1 SNHLY, CDR2 FYNNEI. The CDR3 is 16 amino acids. The DNA for the CDR3 is TGTGCCACCTTACACGGGACAGGGGGCAGAATCACTGAAGCTTTCTTT. Amino acids: CATLHGTGGRITEAFF.

For this clonotype: Being one base from a much bigger clone, this may be a read error. The chain recombines TRBV2 with TRBJ2-5; 7 bases fit TRBD2. CDR3 length: 16 amino acids. Germline V CDR1 and CDR2: SNHLY, FYNNEI. The trim removed 7 bases at V and 2 bases at J, leaving 13 bases unmatched. CDR3 nucleotide sequence: TGTGCCAGCATTCGGACTAGAGGGCCGATTCAAGAGACCCAGTACTTC. The encoded protein is CASIRTRGPIQETQYF.

This clonotype has just one count. The J gene is TRBJ2-4, the V gene TRBV12-3 or TRBV12-4; 8 positions match TRBD1. The CDR3 is made up of 13 amino acids. The ends lost 6 bases at V and 9 bases at J; junction bases unmatched: 7. This CDR3 is CASRRQGLGIQYF. The CDR3 DNA reads as TGTGCCAGCAGAAGACAGGGGCTCGGCATTCAGTACTTC.

This clonotype was observed a handful of times. The V and J genes are TRBV12-3 or TRBV12-4 and TRBJ1-2; perhaps TRBD1 as D (5 bases). V lost 8 bases and J 8 bases, leaving 18 bases between the germline ends. The CDR3 sequence is 13 residues long. CDR3 DNA: TGTGCCAGCGCCCTAGGGGTATTGGACGGCTACACCTTC. Residues: CASALGVLDGYTF.

This clonotype was seen at least ten times. The gene calls are TRBV7-9 and TRBJ1-1; D gene ambiguous. Trimming took off 4 bases at V and 6 bases at J, with 12 bases between the two ends. The CDR3 contains 13 residues. Per the germline V gene, CDR1 is SEHNR and CDR2 is FQNEAQ (reference sequence). CDR3 loop: CASSSLVQAEAFF. The CDR3 DNA follows: TGTGCCAGCAGCTCCCTCGTCCAGGCTGAAGCTTTCTTT.

This clonotype was seen at least ten times. V and J are TRBV12-3 or TRBV12-4 and TRBJ1-5; D remains unclear. Trimming took 3 bases from V and 10 from J, leaving 10 bases between them. This CDR3 comprises 12 residues. The CDR3, as DNA: TGTGCCAGCAGTTTGGTTGCCGTACCCCAGCATTTT. Translated: CASSLVAVPQHF.

This clonotype was detected many times. V is TRBV7-9 and J is TRBJ2-7; TRBD1 might be the D (5 bases). CDR3 length: 17 residues. In germline, CDR1 is SEHNR, CDR2 FQNEAQ (reference sequence). Trimming shortened V by 2 bases and J by 5 bases, and 22 bases separated the two germline ends. In DNA, the CDR3 is TGTGCCAGCAGCTTATTCCGTATCGAAGGGGCTGGAGACGAGCAGTACTTC. Its translation: CASSLFRIEGAGDEQYF.

This clonotype was counted only a few times. The J gene is TRBJ1-3, the V gene TRBV30; no clear D gene. Between the trimmed V and J ends, which lost 5 bases and 0 bases, there was a span of 14 bases. Germline V CDR1 and CDR2: GTSNPN, SVGIG (reference sequence). This CDR3 contains 15 residues. CDR3 sequence reads: CAWDGSSFSGNTIYF. Here the CDR3 DNA reads TGTGCCTGGGACGGCAGCTCCTTCTCTGGAAACACCATATATTTT.

This clonotype was counted ten times or more. The rearrangement uses TRBV5-1 and TRBJ1-1; 8 bases fit TRBD1. The CDR3 has 15 residues. V trimming: 0 bases; J trimming: 2 bases; junction bases outside the gene matches: 3. CDR1 SGHRS and CDR2 YFSETQ come from the germline V gene. The CDR3: CASSLGGQANTEAFF. The DNA for the CDR3 is TGCGCCAGCAGCTTGGGGGGACAGGCCAACACTGAAGCTTTCTTT.

This clonotype occurred many times. The chain joins TRBV5-1 to TRBJ2-5, with D perhaps given as TRBD1 or TRBD2 (5 bases each). Germline V gives CDR1 SGHRS, CDR2 YFSETQ. V shed 3 bases and J shed 2 bases, with 14 bases lying between them. The CDR3 consists of 15 residues. The CDR3 here is CASSSAGTAQETQYF. The CDR3 DNA sequence: TGCGCCAGCAGCTCTGCCGGGACGGCTCAAGAGACCCAGTACTTC.

This clonotype showed up many times. The V call is TRBV28, the J call TRBJ2-7; 7 bases line up with TRBD1. The germline CDR1 and CDR2 sequences are MDHEN and SYDVKM. The length of the CDR3 is 14 residues. Unmatched junction bases numbered 11, after V lost 7 bases and J lost 5 bases. Written as DNA, the CDR3 is TGTGCCAGCACTCTAGACAGGGTGCTCCACGAGCAGTACTTC. This gives the protein CASTLDRVLHEQYF.

This rearrangement joins TRBV20-1 to TRBJ1-1; 7 nucleotides align to TRBD1. The V and J ends lost 7 bases and 6 bases, in that order; junction bases with no gene match: 11. CDR3 length: 13 amino acids. Per germline, CDR1 DFQATT and CDR2 SNEGSKA (reference sequence). CDR3 nucleotides: TGCAGTGTCTCCAGGGGGGGTCGCGCTGAAGCTTTCTTT. It yields the protein CSVSRGGRAEAFF.

This clonotype came up many times. The V call is TRBV10-3, the J call TRBJ2-7; D possibly corresponds to TRBD2 (5 bases). The V end lost 3 bases, the J end lost 4 bases, and 16 bases lay between the germline ends. CDR3 size: 15 residues. Germline V lookup: CDR1 ENHRY, CDR2 SYGVKD. The CDR3 nucleotides read TGTGCCATCAGTGAACCTCGAGGGTCACCTTACGAGCAGTACTTC. Translation gives CAISEPRGSPYEQYF.